Below are 32 T cell receptor beta chains sequenced from a single sample in a study of cytomegalovirus exposure and HLA in healthy donors. Primers included in the PCR were 60 Vbeta and 13 Jbeta primers. Here immunoSEQ multiplex PCR was the method, and the copy in TCRdb shows in-frame clones only, minus some. The data contain some 150,000 clones, roughly four fifths of them singletons. The sequenced material came from PBMCs. Receptor source: a man aged 35 to 55 in good health and CMV-seronegative.

The V call is TRBV30, the J call TRBJ2-5; TRBD1 aligns across 7 bases. The DNA end lines up better with TRBJ2-7; the J call may be wrong. The germline V gene has CDR1 GTSNPN and CDR2 SVGIG (reference sequence). The CDR3 loop spans 15 amino acids. The CDR3 DNA is TGTGCCTGGAGTACCCCGACAGGGCGTTCCTACGAGCAGTACTTC. This translates into CAWSTPTGRSYEQYF.

This CDR3 is CASSLGGSRDNEQFF. The CDR3 DNA follows: TGTGCCAGCAGCTTAGGCGGAAGTCGCGACAATGAGCAGTTCTTC. The rearrangement links TRBV11-3 to TRBJ2-1; no reliable D call. The V end was cut by 1 base, the J end by 5 bases, with 12 bases between. This CDR3 region has 15 residues. CDR1 and CDR2 from the germline V gene are SGHNT and YENEEA.

This clone appeared a few times. The gene calls are TRBV4-2 and TRBJ2-5; tentatively, D is TRBD2 (7 bases). CDR1 and CDR2 from the germline V gene are LGHNA and YNFKEQ. V lost 6 bases and J lost 3, with 14 bases in between. This CDR3 has 14 residues. CDR3 bases: TGTGCCAGCAGTGGGGGGGCTGGAAAAGAGACCCAGTACTTC. Translation: CASSGGAGKETQYF.

The chain recombines TRBV18 with TRBJ2-1, with D perhaps matching TRBD2 (6 bases). The CDR3 is 12 residues long. CDR1 and CDR2 (germline): KGHSH, LQKENI. V gave up 6 bases and J gave up 8 bases, with 11 bases separating them. The CDR3: CASSGKRDEQFF. The CDR3 nucleotides are TGTGCCAGCTCTGGAAAGCGGGATGAGCAGTTCTTC. The full variable domain, in which reference TRBV18 and TRBJ2-1 provide the parts outside the CDR3, is NAGVMQNPRHLVRRRGQEARLRCSPMKGHSHVYWYRQLPEEGLKFMVYLQKENIIDESGMPKERFSAEFPKEGPSILRIQQVVRGDSAAYFCASSGKRDEQFFGPGTRLTVL.

The chain carries TRBV30 and TRBJ1-6, with D unresolved. The ends were cut back, 0 bases at V and 10 bases at J, with 7 bases in the middle. The germline V gene has CDR1 GTSNPN and CDR2 SVGIG (reference sequence). This CDR3 has 12 residues. CDR3 bases: TGTGCCTGGAGTGTACTCACGTCACCCCTCCACTTT. It codes for CAWSVLTSPLHF.

This clone has a handful of counts. The rearrangement links TRBV11-1 to TRBJ2-7; TRBD1 matches 9 bases. This CDR3 comprises 13 residues. V shed 4 bases, J shed 2 bases, and the junction held 0 bases outside the gene matches. Germline loops: CDR1 SGHAT, CDR2 FQDESV (reference sequence). In DNA form, the CDR3 reads TGTGCCAGCAGCTGGGACAGGGCCTACGAGCAGTACTTC. This translates into CASSWDRAYEQYF.

J is TRBJ1-2 and V is TRBV7-9, with D perhaps matching TRBD1 (5 bases). From germline, CDR1 is SEHNR and CDR2 FQNEAQ (reference sequence). The CDR3 totals 13 residues. Deletions cut 5 bases from V and 7 bases from J, with 14 bases between. CDR3 nucleotide sequence: TGTGCCAGCAGCCAGGGCTTAACTGGTGGCTACACCTTC. Translated, it gives CASSQGLTGGYTF. Variable domain in full (rest from reference TRBV7-9 and TRBJ1-2): DTGVSQNPRHKITKRGQNVTFRCDPISEHNRLYWYRQTLGQGPEFLTYFQNEAQLEKSRLLSDRFSAERPKGSFSTLEIQRTEQGDSAMYLCASSQGLTGGYTFGSGTRLTVV.

The chain combines TRBV29-1 with TRBJ2-5; 8 nucleotides match TRBD1. CDR3 length equals 14 residues. CDR1 is SQVTM and CDR2 is ANQGSEA in the germline V gene. J was trimmed by 5 bases and V by 3 bases; bases with no gene match: 8. In DNA, the CDR3 is TGCAGCGTTGAGGGCAGGGGGCGCGGGGAGACCCAGTACTTC. This gives the protein CSVEGRGRGETQYF.

The chain combines TRBV30 with TRBJ2-5, with a possible D match to TRBD1 (5 bases). V was pared by 3 bases and J by 2 bases, with 10 bases between. CDR1 and CDR2 (germline): GTSNPN, SVGIG (reference sequence). CDR3 length: 13 amino acids. Here the CDR3 DNA reads TGTGCCTGGAGCGTCAGGGTACAAGAGACCCAGTACTTC. Translated, it gives CAWSVRVQETQYF.

As to this clone: A junction end diverges from the germline sequence, so it may reflect a read error. V is TRBV7-9 and J is TRBJ2-7; D may be TRBD1 (5 bases). This CDR3 has 17 residues. Germline V CDR1 and CDR2: SEHNR, FQNEAQ (reference sequence). This CDR3 is CSSSPRQTILPTYEQYF. CDR3 nucleotide sequence: TGTTCCAGCAGCCCCCGACAGACGATACTCCCTACCTACGAGCAGTACTTC.

The chain recombines TRBV19 with TRBJ2-5; the D gene is possibly TRBD2 (6 bases). CDR3 length equals 13 residues. With 4 bases removed from V and 7 bases from J, the gap between germline ends came to 13 bases. The germline V gene has CDR1 LNHDA and CDR2 SQIVND (reference sequence). As DNA, the CDR3 is TGTGCCAGTAGTACTCCCGACGGGGGGACCCAGTACTTC. This translates into CASSTPDGGTQYF.

V and J are TRBV30 and TRBJ2-2; TRBD2 matches at 10 bases. Germline assignment: CDR1 GTSNPN and CDR2 SVGIG (reference sequence). Trimming removed 3 bases from V and 4 bases from J; junction bases left unmatched: 8. The CDR3 runs 16 residues. The CDR3 nucleotides read TGTGCCTGGAGGCGCCAGCGGGGGGGATCCACCGGGGAGCTGTTTTTT. Its translation: CAWRRQRGGSTGELFF.

About this clone itself: One junction end does not reproduce the germline sequence, and a read error may be involved. The chain combines TRBV7-7 with TRBJ2-7, with D perhaps matching TRBD1 (6 bases). Germline-derived CDR1 and CDR2 are SSHAT and FNYEAQ (reference sequence). The CDR3 is 13 amino acids. The CDR3 loop is CASSAGQTYEQYF. DNA of the CDR3: TGTGCTAGCAGCGCAGGACAGACGTACGAGCAGTACTTC. Variable domain in full (rest from reference TRBV7-7 and TRBJ2-7): GAGVSQSPRYKVTKRGQDVTLRCDPISSHATLYWYQQALGQGPEFLTYFNYEAQPDKSGLPSDRFSAERPEGSISTLTIQRTEQRDSAMYRCASSAGQTYEQYFGPGTRLTVT.

J is TRBJ2-1 and V is TRBV9; 9 positions agree with TRBD2. The germline gives CDR1 SGDLS, CDR2 YYNGEE. V lost 0 bases, J lost 10 bases, and 8 bases stayed unmatched. The CDR3 loop spans 15 amino acids. CDR3 residues: CASSVGLAGLMEQFF. The CDR3 coding sequence is TGTGCCAGCAGCGTAGGTCTAGCGGGACTCATGGAGCAGTTCTTC. Looking up the rest from reference TRBV9 and TRBJ2-1 gives the full variable domain: DSGVTQTPKHLITATGQRVTLRCSPRSGDLSVYWYQQSLDQGLQFLIQYYNGEERAKGNILERFSAQQFPDLHSELNLSSLELGDSALYFCASSVGLAGLMEQFFGPGTRLTVL.

In this sample, this clone turned up a few times. V and J are TRBV10-2 and TRBJ2-1; maybe TRBD2 (6 bases). The V end lost 1 base, the J end lost 0 bases, and 7 bases lay between the germline ends. This CDR3 spans 15 amino acids. Germline V CDR1 and CDR2: WSHSY, SAAADI. The CDR3: CASSEWDFSYNEQFF. The CDR3 DNA is TGCGCCAGCAGTGAGTGGGACTTCTCCTACAATGAGCAGTTCTTC.

The chain carries TRBV29-1 and TRBJ1-1; 7 nucleotides align to TRBD1. The CDR3 length is 14 residues. V shed 3 bases, J shed 2 bases, and the junction held 6 bases outside the gene matches. The germline CDR1 and CDR2 sequences are SQVTM and ANQGSEA. In DNA form, the CDR3 reads TGCAGCGTTGATTTGGGACAGATTAACACTGAAGCTTTCTTT. Its translation is CSVDLGQINTEAFF.

V and J are TRBV9 and TRBJ1-2, with 8 bases matching TRBD1. The CDR3 covers 13 residues. Germline V CDR1 and CDR2: SGDLS, YYNGEE. V was clipped by 4 bases and J by 5 bases; unmatched bases: 4. Here the CDR3 DNA reads TGTGCCAGCAGCCTGGACAGGGATTATGGCTACACCTTC. Protein product: CASSLDRDYGYTF.

This sequence joins TRBV6-5 and TRBJ2-1; 14 nucleotides line up with TRBD2. Germline trimming cut 5 bases from V and 9 bases from J; bases unmatched to any gene: 3. The CDR3 has 14 residues. Germline CDR1 and CDR2: MNHEY and SVGAGI. Written as DNA, the CDR3 is TGTGCCAGCAGTCGACTAGCGGGGGGGTTTGAGCAGTTCTTC. This gives the protein CASSRLAGGFEQFF.

The J gene is TRBJ2-5, the V gene TRBV6-6; 7 nucleotides line up with TRBD1. The J call may not be correct, given that the DNA end is closer to TRBJ2-7. Per the germline V gene, CDR1 is MNHNY and CDR2 is SVGAGI (reference sequence). This CDR3 has 14 amino acids. The CDR3 protein is CASSFGTATYEQYF. The CDR3 nucleotides are TGTGCCAGCAGTTTTGGGACAGCAACCTACGAGCAGTACTTC.

The chain carries TRBV7-3 and TRBJ2-5; 7 nucleotides align to TRBD1. J lost 4 bases, V lost 4 bases, and 9 bases had no gene match. Germline CDR1 SGHTA, CDR2 FQGTGA. This CDR3 comprises 15 residues. The CDR3 region is CASSSTGIPRETQYF. CDR3 nucleotide sequence: TGTGCCAGCAGCTCGACAGGGATCCCCCGAGAGACCCAGTACTTC.

The V gene is TRBV6-5, the J gene TRBJ2-7, with TRBD2 matching over 8 bases. This CDR3 spans 14 amino acids. The V gene end was trimmed by 6 bases and the J gene end by 0 bases; junction bases not matched to a gene: 4. In germline, CDR1 is MNHEY, CDR2 SVGAGI. The CDR3 region has the DNA TGTGCCAGCAGCCCCGGGACTAGCTCCTACGAGCAGTACTTC. Its protein product is CASSPGTSSYEQYF.

The V call is TRBV20-1, the J call TRBJ2-1; possible D gene TRBD2, 6 bases. This CDR3 region has 11 residues. From germline, CDR1 is DFQATT and CDR2 SNEGSKA (reference sequence). V shed 3 bases and J shed 9 bases, with 9 bases lying between them. In DNA, the CDR3 is TGCAGTGCTAGGGGAGGTGGTGAGCAGTTCTTC. It yields the protein CSARGGGEQFF.

This clone showed up just a few times. This chain links TRBV7-9 with TRBJ2-6; no definite D call. The CDR3 contains 15 residues. The germline CDR1 and CDR2 sequences are SEHNR and FQNEAQ (reference sequence). With 1 base removed from V and 0 bases from J, the gap between germline ends came to 4 bases. The CDR3 DNA reads TGTGCCAGCAGCTTAGTCAGCTCTGGGGCCAACGTCCTGACTTTC. Its protein is CASSLVSSGANVLTF.

The chain has TRBV27 and TRBJ2-3; a possible D gene is TRBD1 (6 bases). CDR1 is MNHEY and CDR2 is SMNVEV in the germline V gene (reference sequence). This CDR3 is built from 14 residues. Trimming left V 5 bases short and J 1 base short, with 10 bases between. The CDR3 here is CASSLGGRTDTQYF. CDR3 DNA: TGTGCCAGCAGTCTTGGGGGCCGCACAGATACGCAGTATTTT.

This rearrangement joins TRBV10-3 to TRBJ2-5, with D maybe TRBD2 (6 bases). Germline V gene lookup returns CDR1 ENHRY and CDR2 SYGVKD. The V end was cut by 2 bases, the J end by 5 bases, with 18 bases between. The CDR3 covers 16 residues. CDR3 region: CAISEKAAGSGETQYF. The CDR3 bases are TGTGCCATCAGTGAGAAGGCCGCGGGGTCGGGGGAGACCCAGTACTTC.

The chain carries TRBV25-1 and TRBJ1-2, with D perhaps matching TRBD1 (6 bases). The CDR3 contains 14 residues. The germline V gene encodes CDR1 MGHDK and CDR2 SYGVNS. Between the trimmed V and J ends, which lost 5 bases and 2 bases, there was a span of 12 bases. The CDR3 DNA sequence: TGTGCCAGCAGTCCCTCGGGACAAAACTATGGCTACACCTTC. It yields the protein CASSPSGQNYGYTF.

This clone has a handful of counts. The chain employs TRBV5-1 and TRBJ2-7, with D possibly matching TRBD1 (5 bases). The CDR3 has 14 amino acids. Germline CDR1 is SGHRS and CDR2 is YFSETQ. The ends were cut back, 3 bases at V and 9 bases at J, with 19 bases in the middle. The CDR3 DNA reads TGCGCCAGCAGCTCGACGACAGTTTCCTCCGCGCAGTACTTC. Residues: CASSSTTVSSAQYF.

J is TRBJ2-1 and V is TRBV19; possibly TRBD2 for D (7 bases). V shed 1 base and J shed 0 bases, with 13 bases lying between them. This CDR3 has 17 residues. The V gene's germline CDR1 is LNHDA and CDR2 SQIVND (reference sequence). CDR3 sequence: CASSIAGGSSSYNEQFF. The CDR3 nucleotides are TGTGCCAGTAGTATAGCGGGGGGCTCAAGCTCCTACAATGAGCAGTTCTTC.

The chain employs TRBV5-4 and TRBJ2-3; 12 nucleotides agree with TRBD2. Trimming took 1 base from V and 6 from J; bases not matched to a gene: 6. The CDR3 loop spans 16 amino acids. CDR1 SGHNT and CDR2 YYREEE come from the germline V gene (reference sequence). CDR3 protein: CASSLHLAGGLDTQYF. Written as DNA, the CDR3 is TGTGCCAGCAGCTTGCATCTAGCGGGGGGGTTGGATACGCAGTATTTT.

The V gene is TRBV30, the J gene TRBJ1-4; a weak D match, TRBD1 (6 bases). Germline CDR1 reads GTSNPN; CDR2 reads SVGIG (reference sequence). V was shortened by 3 bases and J by 5 bases, with 13 bases between the two germline ends. The CDR3 contains 14 residues. The CDR3: CAWSHWQGNEKLFF. CDR3 nucleotides: TGTGCCTGGAGCCACTGGCAGGGGAATGAAAAACTGTTTTTT.

This chain joins TRBV30 and TRBJ2-7; no definite D call. Germline CDR1 GTSNPN, CDR2 SVGIG (reference sequence). V lost 0 bases and J 4 bases, leaving 4 bases between the germline ends. The CDR3 length is 11 residues. The CDR3 reads CAWSVAYEQYF. Written as DNA, the CDR3 is TGTGCCTGGAGTGTAGCGTACGAGCAGTACTTC.

Concerning this clone itself: At one of its ends the junction is not consistent with the germline gene, which may arise from a read error. The chain has TRBV11-2 and TRBJ2-7, with 12 nucleotides matching TRBD1. Germline loops: CDR1 SGHAT, CDR2 FQNNGV. This CDR3 spans 14 amino acids. CDR3: CASSLEGTGGMEYF. The CDR3 DNA follows: TGTGCCAGTAGCTTAGAGGGGACAGGGGGCATGGAGTACTTC.